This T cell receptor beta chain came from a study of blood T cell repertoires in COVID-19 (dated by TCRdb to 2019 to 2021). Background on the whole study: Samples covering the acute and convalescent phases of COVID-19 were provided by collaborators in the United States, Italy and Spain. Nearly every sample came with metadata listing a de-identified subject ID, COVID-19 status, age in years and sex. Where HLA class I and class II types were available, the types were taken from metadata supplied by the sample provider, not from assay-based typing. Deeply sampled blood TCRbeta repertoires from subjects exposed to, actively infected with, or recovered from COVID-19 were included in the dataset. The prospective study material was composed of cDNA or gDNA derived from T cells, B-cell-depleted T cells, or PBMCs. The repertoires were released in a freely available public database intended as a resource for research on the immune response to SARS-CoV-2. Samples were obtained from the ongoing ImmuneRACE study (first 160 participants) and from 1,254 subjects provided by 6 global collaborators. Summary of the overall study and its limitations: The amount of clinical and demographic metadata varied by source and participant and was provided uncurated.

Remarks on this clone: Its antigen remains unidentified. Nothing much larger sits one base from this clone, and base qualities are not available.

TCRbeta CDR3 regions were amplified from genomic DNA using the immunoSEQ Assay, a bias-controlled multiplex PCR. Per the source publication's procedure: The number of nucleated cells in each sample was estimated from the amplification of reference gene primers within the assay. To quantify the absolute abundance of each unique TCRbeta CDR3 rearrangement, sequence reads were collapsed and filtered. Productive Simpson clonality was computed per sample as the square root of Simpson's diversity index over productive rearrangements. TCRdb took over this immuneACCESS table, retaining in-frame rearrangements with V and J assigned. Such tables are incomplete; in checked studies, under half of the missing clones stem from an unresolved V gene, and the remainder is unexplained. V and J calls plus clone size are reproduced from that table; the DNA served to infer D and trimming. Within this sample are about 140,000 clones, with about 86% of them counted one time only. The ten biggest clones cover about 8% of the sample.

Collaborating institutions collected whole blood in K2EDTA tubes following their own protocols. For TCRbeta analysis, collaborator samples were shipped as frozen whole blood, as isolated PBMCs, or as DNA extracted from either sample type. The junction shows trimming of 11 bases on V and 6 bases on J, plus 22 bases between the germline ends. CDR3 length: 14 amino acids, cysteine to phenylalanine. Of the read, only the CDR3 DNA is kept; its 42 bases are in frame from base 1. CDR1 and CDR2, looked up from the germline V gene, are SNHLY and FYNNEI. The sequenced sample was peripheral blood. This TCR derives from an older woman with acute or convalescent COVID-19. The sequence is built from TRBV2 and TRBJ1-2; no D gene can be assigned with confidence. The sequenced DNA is TGTGCCGGCCACCCAACAGCTCACGGGGATGGCTACACCTTC. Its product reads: CAGHPTAHGDGYTF. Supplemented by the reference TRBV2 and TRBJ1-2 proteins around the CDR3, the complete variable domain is EPEVTQTPSHQVTQMGQEVILRCVPISNHLYFYWYRQILGQKVEFLVSFYNNEISEKSEIFDDQFSVERPDGSNFTLKIRSTKLEDSAMYFCAGHPTAHGDGYTFGSGTRLTVV.